The text below deals with one TCR beta chain. The assay was immunoSEQ multiplex PCR, and TCRdb's table has in-frame clones only and misses some. Among around 420,000 clones listed, nearly 90% were seen once. The data belong to a study of blood T cell repertoires in COVID-19. This CDR3 is built from 19 residues. The V and J ends lost 5 bases and 5 bases respectively, with 30 bases between them. Germline CDR1 SEHNR, CDR2 FQNEAQ (reference sequence). Input material: PBMCs or T cells enriched from blood (not recorded which). The gene calls are TRBV7-9 and TRBJ2-5; D might be TRBD2 (6 bases). The receptor's source is a woman in her thirties or forties with acute COVID-19. The CDR3 DNA is TGTGCCAGCAGCCCAGATGGATCGATGTGGGGACTCGGATCCGAGACCCAGTACTTC. Translation: CASSPDGSMWGLGSETQYF.